The source of this TCR beta chain is a study of CXCR3-negative and CXCR3-positive naive CD8 T cells. Overall study results and limits: Relative to CXCR3-negative naive cells, CXCR3-positive naive cells had more hydrophobic TRB CDR3s. Diversity in memory CD8+ cells fell much lower than the comparably high levels seen in both naive subsets.

CDR1 and CDR2 (germline): SQVTM, ANQGSEA. CDR3 length: 17 residues. With UMI labels, 5' RACE was used to prepare the TRB cDNA libraries. TCRdb re-called the 5' RACE reads; one entry per CDR3 protein, DNA not given. This sample's table reports over 8,000 distinct CDR3 sequences. About this clonotype itself: What it recognizes is unknown.

This chain links TRBV29-1 with TRBJ2-1; TCRdb picks TRBD2, but there is no DNA to check that call. The specimen was naive CXCR3- CD8+ T cells from blood. As to subset: CD45RO-CCR7+CD27+CD95- naive CD8+ T cells lacking CXCR3 (TNR3-). This sequence originates from a human donor in good health. Some clones in this sample may be carry-over from other donors' samples. CDR3 residues: CSAQRASGRQSYNEQFF.